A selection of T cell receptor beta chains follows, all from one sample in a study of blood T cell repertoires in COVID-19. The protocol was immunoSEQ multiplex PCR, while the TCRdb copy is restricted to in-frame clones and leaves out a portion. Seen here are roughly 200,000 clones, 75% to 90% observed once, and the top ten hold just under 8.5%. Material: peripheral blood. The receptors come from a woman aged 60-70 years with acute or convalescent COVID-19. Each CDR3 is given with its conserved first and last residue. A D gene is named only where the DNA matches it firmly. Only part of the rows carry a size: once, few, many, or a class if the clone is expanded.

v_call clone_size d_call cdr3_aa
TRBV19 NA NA CATSTGAPYGYTF
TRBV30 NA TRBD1 CAWRATAGQGINEQFF
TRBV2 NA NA CASSRLGFMRENEAFF
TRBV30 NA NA CAWGVVGSGKLFF
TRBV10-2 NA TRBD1 CASSERDSRTEAFF
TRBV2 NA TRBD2 CASSLSAGGPHEQFF
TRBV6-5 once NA CASQGAGSGNTIYF
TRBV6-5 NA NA CASRTDFSMREQYF
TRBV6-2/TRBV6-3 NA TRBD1 CASSYADRGTEAFF
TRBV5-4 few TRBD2 CASSLVGGGSYEQYF